Below, one TCR beta chain is given with its context. Its antigen remains unidentified. The PCR made use of 60 Vbeta and 13 Jbeta primers. This table comes from immunoSEQ multiplex PCR, and its TCRdb copy is limited to in-frame clones, with some not included. The sample consists of more than 150,000 clones, around four fifths of them appearing once. V was cut by 4 bases and J by 5 bases, with 12 bases left in between. Germline V lookup: CDR1 SGHRS, CDR2 YFSETQ. The CDR3 extends over 13 amino acids. This sample was taken from a study of cytomegalovirus exposure and HLA in healthy donors. Study observations and caveats: Specificity for CMV antigens was confirmed in vitro for a few of the CMV-associated chains. In a later analysis, at a false discovery rate of 0.05, some 15,000 TCR beta sequences were associated with HLA alleles.

Every donor was a healthy person donating bone marrow. The chain uses TRBV5-1 and TRBJ1-2; the D is unclear. The sequence was obtained from a woman under 30 in good health and CMV-seronegative. The sample comprised PBMCs. In DNA, the CDR3 is TGCGCCAGCAGCGCCTCGGAGTTATATGGCTACACCTTC. As protein: CASSASELYGYTF.